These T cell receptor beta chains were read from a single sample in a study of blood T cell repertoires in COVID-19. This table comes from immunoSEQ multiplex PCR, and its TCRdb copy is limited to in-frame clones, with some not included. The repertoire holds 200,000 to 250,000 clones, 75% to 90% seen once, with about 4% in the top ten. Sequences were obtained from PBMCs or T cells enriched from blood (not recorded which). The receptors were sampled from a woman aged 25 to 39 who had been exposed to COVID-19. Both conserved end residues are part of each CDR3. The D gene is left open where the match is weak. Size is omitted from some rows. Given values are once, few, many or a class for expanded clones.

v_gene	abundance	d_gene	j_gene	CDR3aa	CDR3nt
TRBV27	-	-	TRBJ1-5	CASSLARGRNQPQHF	TGTGCCAGCAGTTTAGCCAGGGGAAGGAATCAGCCCCAGCATTTT
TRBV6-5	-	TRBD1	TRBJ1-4	CASSRGQFNEKLFF	TGTGCCAGCAGCCGGGGACAGTTTAATGAAAAACTGTTTTTT
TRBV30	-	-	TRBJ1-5	CAWSVRAGVNQPQHF	TGTGCCTGGAGTGTAAGGGCAGGGGTGAATCAGCCCCAGCATTTT
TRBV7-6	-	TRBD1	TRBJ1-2	CASSAQGNYGYTF	TGTGCCAGCAGCGCACAGGGGAACTATGGCTACACCTTC
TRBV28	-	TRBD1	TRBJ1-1	CASNWDRLNTEAFF	TGTGCCAGCAATTGGGACAGGTTGAACACTGAAGCTTTCTTT
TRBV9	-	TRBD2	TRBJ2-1	CASSVGGLAGNFNNEQFF	TGTGCCAGCAGCGTAGGGGGACTAGCGGGGAACTTCAACAATGAGCAGTTCTTC
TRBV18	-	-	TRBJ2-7	CASTLSVTTVQYF	TGTGCCAGCACTCTCTCAGTAACGACAGTCCAGTACTTC
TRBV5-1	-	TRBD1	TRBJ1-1	CASSYSTGTNTEAFF	TGCGCCAGCAGCTACTCGACAGGGACGAACACTGAAGCTTTCTTT
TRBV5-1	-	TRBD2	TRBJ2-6	CASSPGLAGGSSGANVLTF	TGCGCCAGCAGCCCGGGACTAGCGGGAGGGAGCTCTGGGGCCAACGTCCTGACTTTC
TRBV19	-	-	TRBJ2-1	CASLGQYNEQFF	TGTGCCAGTCTAGGACAGTACAATGAGCAGTTCTTC
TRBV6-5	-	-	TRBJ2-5	CASSYSGGIQETQYF	TGTGCCAGCAGTTACAGTGGGGGGATCCAAGAGACCCAGTACTTC
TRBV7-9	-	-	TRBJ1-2	CASSPRAQGGYTF	TGTGCCAGCAGCCCCCGGGCCCAGGGTGGCTACACCTTC
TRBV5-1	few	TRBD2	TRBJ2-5	CASSSPELAGVKETQYF	TGCGCCAGCAGCTCTCCGGAGCTAGCGGGTGTGAAAGAGACCCAGTACTTC
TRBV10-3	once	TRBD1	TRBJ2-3	CAISESRPGQGARKYGQYF	TGTGCCATCAGTGAGTCGAGGCCGGGACAGGGGGCGCGGAAATATGGGCAGTATTTT
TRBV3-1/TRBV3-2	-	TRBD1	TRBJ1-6	CASSLQGSNSPLHF	TGTGCCAGCAGCCTACAGGGGTCTAATTCACCCCTCCACTTT
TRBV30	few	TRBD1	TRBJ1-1	CAWDRAAGTEAFF	TGTGCCTGGGACAGGGCAGCGGGAACTGAAGCTTTCTTT
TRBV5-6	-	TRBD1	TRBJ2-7	CASSFRQGYEQYF	TGTGCCAGCAGCTTTCGACAGGGCTACGAGCAGTACTTC
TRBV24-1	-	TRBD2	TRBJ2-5	CATSDLISGSVETQYF	TGTGCCACCAGTGATTTAATTAGCGGGAGTGTGGAGACCCAGTACTTC
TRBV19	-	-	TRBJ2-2	CASSIKLPRVAGELFF	TGTGCCAGTAGTATCAAGTTACCCAGGGTGGCCGGGGAGCTGTTTTTT
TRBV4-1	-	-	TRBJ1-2	CASSQTHLSTQGAYGYTF	TGCGCCAGCAGCCAAACTCACCTATCGACACAGGGCGCCTATGGCTACACCTTC
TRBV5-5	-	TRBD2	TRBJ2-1	CASSFLAGARNEQFF	TGTGCCAGCAGCTTTTTAGCGGGAGCACGCAATGAGCAGTTCTTC
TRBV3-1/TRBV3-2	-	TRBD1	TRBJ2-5	CASSLPSGTGQETQYF	TGTGCCAGCAGCCTTCCCTCGGGGACAGGACAAGAGACCCAGTACTTC
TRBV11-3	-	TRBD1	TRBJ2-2	CASSQGGSGTGELFF	TGTGCCAGCAGTCAAGGGGGCAGCGGCACCGGGGAGCTGTTTTTT
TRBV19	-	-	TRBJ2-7	CASSRLERSYEQYF	TGTGCCAGTAGTCGATTGGAGAGGAGCTACGAGCAGTACTTC
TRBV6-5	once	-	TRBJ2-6	CASRTSSSGADVLTF	TGTGCCAGCAGGACATCCAGCTCTGGGGCCGACGTCCTGACTTTC
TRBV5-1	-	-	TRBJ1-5	CASSSRGTFNQPQHF	TGCGCCAGCAGCTCCCGCGGGACTTTCAATCAGCCCCAGCATTTT
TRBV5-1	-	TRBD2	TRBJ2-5	CASSLGSSGRTHETQYF	TGCGCCAGCAGCTTGGGCTCTAGCGGGAGAACCCACGAGACCCAGTACTTC
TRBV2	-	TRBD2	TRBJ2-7	CASTGLAGHQIYEQYF	TGTGCCAGCACTGGACTAGCGGGACACCAAATCTACGAGCAGTACTTC
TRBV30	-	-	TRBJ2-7	CAWSSVYEQYF	TGTGCCTGGAGTTCGGTCTACGAGCAGTACTTC
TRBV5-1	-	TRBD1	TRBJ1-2	CASSVGDRGFVYGYTF	TGCGCCAGCAGCGTGGGGGACAGGGGTTTTGTCTATGGCTACACCTTC
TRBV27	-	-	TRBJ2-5	CASSDLQGRFQETQYF	TGTGCCAGCAGTGATCTCCAGGGGCGCTTTCAAGAGACCCAGTACTTC
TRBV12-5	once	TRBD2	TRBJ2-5	CASGPLAGGGTQYF	TGTGCTAGTGGTCCCCTAGCGGGAGGAGGGACCCAGTACTTC
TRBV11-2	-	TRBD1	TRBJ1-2	CASSEGTGHSGYTF	TGTGCCAGCAGCGAAGGGACAGGGCATTCTGGCTACACCTTC
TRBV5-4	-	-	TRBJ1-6	CASSLSVRGDSPLHF	TGTGCCAGCAGCTTGTCCGTCCGGGGGGATTCACCCCTCCACTTT
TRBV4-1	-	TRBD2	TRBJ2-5	CASSQVPSSGRAGETQYF	TGCGCCAGCAGCCAAGTCCCCTCTAGCGGGAGGGCCGGGGAGACCCAGTACTTC
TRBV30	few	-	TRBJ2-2	CARQTATNTGELFF	TGTGCCCGCCAGACAGCCACGAACACCGGGGAGCTGTTTTTT
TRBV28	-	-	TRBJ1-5	CASSLWAGRGRNQPQHF	TGTGCCAGCAGTTTATGGGCAGGGAGGGGTCGCAATCAGCCCCAGCATTTT
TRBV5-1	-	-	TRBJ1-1	CASSWYADTEAFF	TGCGCCAGCAGCTGGTATGCAGACACTGAAGCTTTCTTT